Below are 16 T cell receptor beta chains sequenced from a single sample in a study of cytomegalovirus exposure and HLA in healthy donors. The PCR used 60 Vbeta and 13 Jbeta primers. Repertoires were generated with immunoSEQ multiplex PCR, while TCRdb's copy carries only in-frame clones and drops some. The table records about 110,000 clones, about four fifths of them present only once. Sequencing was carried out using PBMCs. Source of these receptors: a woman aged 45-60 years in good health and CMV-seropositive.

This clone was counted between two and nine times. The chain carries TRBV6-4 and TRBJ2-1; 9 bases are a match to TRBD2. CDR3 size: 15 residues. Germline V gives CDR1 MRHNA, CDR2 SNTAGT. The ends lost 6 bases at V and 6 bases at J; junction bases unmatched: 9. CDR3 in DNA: TGTGCCAGCAGCCCAAGCGGGGGGCAGAGCAATGAGCAGTTCTTC. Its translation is CASSPSGGQSNEQFF.

The CDR3 loop reads CASSPPLPGGGEGGYTF. The DNA for the CDR3 is TGTGCCAGCAGCCCCCCCCTCCCCGGTGGGGGGGAGGGTGGCTACACCTTC. This chain connects TRBV5-4 to TRBJ1-2; perhaps TRBD1 as D (5 bases). Germline V gene lookup returns CDR1 SGHNT and CDR2 YYREEE (reference sequence). The CDR3 consists of 17 residues. V lost 4 bases and J 7 bases, leaving 26 bases between the germline ends.

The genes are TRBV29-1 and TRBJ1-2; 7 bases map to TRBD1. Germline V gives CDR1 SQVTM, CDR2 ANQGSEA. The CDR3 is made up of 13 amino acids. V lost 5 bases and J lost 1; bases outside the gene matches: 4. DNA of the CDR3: TGCAGCGTTTCAGGACAGGATAACTATGGCTACACCTTC. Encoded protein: CSVSGQDNYGYTF.

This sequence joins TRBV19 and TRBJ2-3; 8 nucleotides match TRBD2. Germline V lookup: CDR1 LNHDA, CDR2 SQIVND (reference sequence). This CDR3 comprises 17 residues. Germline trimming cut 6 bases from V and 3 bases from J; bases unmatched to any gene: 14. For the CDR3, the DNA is TGTGCCAGTAGACCACGACTAGCGAGGAAGACGACAGATACGCAGTATTTT. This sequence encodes CASRPRLARKTTDTQYF.

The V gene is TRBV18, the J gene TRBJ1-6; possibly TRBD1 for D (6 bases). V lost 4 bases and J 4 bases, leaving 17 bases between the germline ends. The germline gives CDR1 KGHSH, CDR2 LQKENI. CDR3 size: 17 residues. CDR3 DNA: TGTGCCAGCTCACGGATTTCTACAACAGGGTATAATTCACCCCTCCACTTT. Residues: CASSRISTTGYNSPLHF.

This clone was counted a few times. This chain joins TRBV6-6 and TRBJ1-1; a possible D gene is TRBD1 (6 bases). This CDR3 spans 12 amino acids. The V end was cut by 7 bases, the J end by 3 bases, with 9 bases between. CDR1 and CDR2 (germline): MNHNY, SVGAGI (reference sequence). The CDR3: CASTDRDTEAFF. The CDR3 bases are TGTGCCAGCACGGACAGAGACACTGAAGCTTTCTTT.

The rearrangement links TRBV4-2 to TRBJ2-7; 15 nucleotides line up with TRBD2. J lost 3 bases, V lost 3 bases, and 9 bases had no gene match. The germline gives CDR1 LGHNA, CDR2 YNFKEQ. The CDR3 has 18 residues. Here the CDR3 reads CASSQTGTSGGPGYEQYF. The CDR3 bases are TGTGCCAGCAGCCAGACCGGGACTAGCGGGGGGCCGGGCTACGAGCAGTACTTC.

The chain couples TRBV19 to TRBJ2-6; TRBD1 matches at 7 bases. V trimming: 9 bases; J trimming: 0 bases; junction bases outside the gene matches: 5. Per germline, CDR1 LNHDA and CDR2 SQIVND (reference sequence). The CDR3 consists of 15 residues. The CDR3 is CASRDSDSGANVLTF. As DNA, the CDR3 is TGTGCCAGCCGGGACAGTGACTCTGGGGCCAACGTCCTGACTTTC.

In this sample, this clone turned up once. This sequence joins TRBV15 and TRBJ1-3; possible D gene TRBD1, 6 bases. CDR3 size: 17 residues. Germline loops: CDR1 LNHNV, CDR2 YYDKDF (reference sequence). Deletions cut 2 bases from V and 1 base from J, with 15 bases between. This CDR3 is CATSRIPDSLSGNTIYF. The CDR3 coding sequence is TGTGCCACCAGCAGAATCCCGGACAGTTTATCTGGAAACACCATATATTTT.

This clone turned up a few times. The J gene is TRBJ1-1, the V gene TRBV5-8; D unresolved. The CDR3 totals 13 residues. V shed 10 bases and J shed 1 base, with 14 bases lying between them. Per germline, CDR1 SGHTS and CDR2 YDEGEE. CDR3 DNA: TGTGCCCAACCCGGTCGACAGAACACTGAAGCTTTCTTT. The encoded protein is CAQPGRQNTEAFF. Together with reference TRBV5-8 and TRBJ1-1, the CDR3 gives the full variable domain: EAGVTQSPTHLIKTRGQQATLRCSPISGHTSVYWYQQALGLGLQFLLWYDEGEERNRGNFPPRFSGRQFPNYSSELNVNALELEDSALYLCAQPGRQNTEAFFGQGTRLTVV.

The CDR3 coding sequence is TGTGCCAGTAACCCGGGACAGCGAAACACTGAAGCTTTCTTT. It translates to CASNPGQRNTEAFF. The V and J genes are TRBV19 and TRBJ1-1; 7 bases line up with TRBD1. Germline V gene data show CDR1 as LNHDA and CDR2 as SQIVND (reference sequence). V lost 7 bases, J lost 2 bases, and 7 bases stayed unmatched. The CDR3 spans 14 residues.

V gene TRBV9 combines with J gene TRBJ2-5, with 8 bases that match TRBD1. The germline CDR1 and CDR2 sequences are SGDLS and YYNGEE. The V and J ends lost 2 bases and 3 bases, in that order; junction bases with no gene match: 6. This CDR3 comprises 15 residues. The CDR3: CASSVQQTGEETQYF. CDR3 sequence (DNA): TGTGCCAGCAGCGTCCAACAGACAGGGGAAGAGACCCAGTACTTC. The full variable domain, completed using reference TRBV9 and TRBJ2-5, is DSGVTQTPKHLITATGQRVTLRCSPRSGDLSVYWYQQSLDQGLQFLIQYYNGEERAKGNILERFSAQQFPDLHSELNLSSLELGDSALYFCASSVQQTGEETQYFGPGTRLLVL.

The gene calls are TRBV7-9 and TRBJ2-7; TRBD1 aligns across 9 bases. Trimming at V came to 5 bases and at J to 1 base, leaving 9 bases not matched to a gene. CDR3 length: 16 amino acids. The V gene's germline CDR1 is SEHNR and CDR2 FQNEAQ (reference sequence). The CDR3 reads CASSLVGTGSSYEQYF. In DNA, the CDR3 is TGTGCCAGCAGCCTTGTAGGGACAGGGTCATCCTACGAGCAGTACTTC.

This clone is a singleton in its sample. In nucleotides, the CDR3 is TGTGCCAGCAGCTTAGTTGTCCCGACAGGGGGCTTCACCGGGGAGCTGTTTTTT. Its protein is CASSLVVPTGGFTGELFF. The V and J genes are TRBV11-2 and TRBJ2-2, with 10 bases that match TRBD1. V lost 1 base to trimming and J lost 4 bases; unmatched junction nucleotides: 9. CDR3 length: 18 amino acids. Germline loops: CDR1 SGHAT, CDR2 FQNNGV.

The DNA of the CDR3 is TGTGCCAGCACTGTCGGGAGTATACAGTACTTC. Its translation is CASTVGSIQYF. This rearrangement joins TRBV27 to TRBJ2-7; maybe TRBD2 (6 bases). Germline V gene sequence: CDR1 MNHEY, CDR2 SMNVEV (reference sequence). This CDR3 region has 11 residues. V gave up 7 bases and J gave up 10 bases, with 14 bases separating them.

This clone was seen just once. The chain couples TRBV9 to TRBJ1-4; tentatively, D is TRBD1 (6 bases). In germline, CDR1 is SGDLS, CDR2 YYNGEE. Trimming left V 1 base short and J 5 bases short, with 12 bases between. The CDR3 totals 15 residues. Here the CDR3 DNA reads TGTGCCAGCAGCGTACATCCGGGGACAAATGAAAAACTGTTTTTT. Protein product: CASSVHPGTNEKLFF.